This T cell receptor beta chain was recorded in a study of cytomegalovirus exposure and HLA in healthy donors. PCR used 60 Vbeta primers and 13 Jbeta primers. As processed by the authors: In a later analysis, some 10 million of approximately 80 million unique beta chains occurred in at least two donors. TCRdb's table, derived via immunoSEQ multiplex PCR, lists solely in-frame clones and lacks some. Clone size and V and J calls were adopted from that table, with D and trimming inferred from the DNA. Of 150,000 to 200,000 clones in the sample, 80% to 85% were seen once. This CDR3 has 16 residues. After removal of 6 bases from V and 3 bases from J, the junction contained 9 bases not matched to a gene. The germline V gene has CDR1 LNHDA and CDR2 SQIVND (reference sequence). Of note for this clone: Its specificity is unknown.

Study-wide results and limits: Several of the most significant clusters appeared, in a later analysis, to be linked to common viral pathogens. In a later analysis, HLA-associated beta chains showed higher expansion and lower generation probabilities than comparable chains. Earlier analysis yielded a pattern in which most TCR beta V segments were productive about 90% or about 30% of the time.

The clonotype was recovered from a boy aged 5 to 17 in good health and CMV-seronegative. The sample comprised PBMCs. The chain carries TRBV19 and TRBJ2-1, with 9 positions matching TRBD2. CDR3 coding DNA: TGTGCCAGTAGAGTCCGGGCGGGGGGGAGCTACAATGAGCAGTTCTTC. As protein: CASRVRAGGSYNEQFF. Full variable domain (outside the CDR3, taken from reference TRBV19 and TRBJ2-1): DGGITQSPKYLFRKEGQNVTLSCEQNLNHDAMYWYRQDPGQGLRLIYYSQIVNDFQKGDIAEGYSVSREKKESFPLTVTSAQKNPTAFYLCASRVRAGGSYNEQFFGPGTRLTVL.